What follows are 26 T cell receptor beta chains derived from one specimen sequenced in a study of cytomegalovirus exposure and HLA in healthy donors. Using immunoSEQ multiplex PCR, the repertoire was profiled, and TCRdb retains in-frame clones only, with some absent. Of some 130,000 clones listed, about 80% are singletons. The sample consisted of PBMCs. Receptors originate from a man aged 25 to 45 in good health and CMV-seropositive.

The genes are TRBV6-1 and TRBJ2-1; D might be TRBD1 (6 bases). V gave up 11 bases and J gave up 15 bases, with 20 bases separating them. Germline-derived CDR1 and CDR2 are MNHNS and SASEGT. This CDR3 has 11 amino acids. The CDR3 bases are TGTGCCCTACTGGACAGCACGCTGCTGTTCTTC. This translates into CALLDSTLLFF.

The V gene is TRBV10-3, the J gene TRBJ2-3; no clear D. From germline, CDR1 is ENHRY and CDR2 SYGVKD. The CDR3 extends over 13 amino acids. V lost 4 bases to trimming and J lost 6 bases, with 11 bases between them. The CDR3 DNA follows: TGTGCCATCAGTGCCGTCTCAGCGGATACGCAGTATTTT. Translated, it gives CAISAVSADTQYF.

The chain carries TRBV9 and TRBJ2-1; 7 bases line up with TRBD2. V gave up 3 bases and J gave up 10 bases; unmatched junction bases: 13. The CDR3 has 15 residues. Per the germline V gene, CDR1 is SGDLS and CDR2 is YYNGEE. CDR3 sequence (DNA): TGTGCCAGCAGCGCAATCGGCCCGGGGACTATAGAGCAGTTCTTC. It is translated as CASSAIGPGTIEQFF.

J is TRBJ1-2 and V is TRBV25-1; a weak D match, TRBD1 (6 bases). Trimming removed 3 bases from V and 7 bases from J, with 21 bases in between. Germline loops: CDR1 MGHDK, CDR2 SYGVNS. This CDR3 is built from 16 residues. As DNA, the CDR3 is TGTGCCAGCAGTGACCGACAGGTGGGGAGGGTATCTGGCTACACCTTC. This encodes CASSDRQVGRVSGYTF.

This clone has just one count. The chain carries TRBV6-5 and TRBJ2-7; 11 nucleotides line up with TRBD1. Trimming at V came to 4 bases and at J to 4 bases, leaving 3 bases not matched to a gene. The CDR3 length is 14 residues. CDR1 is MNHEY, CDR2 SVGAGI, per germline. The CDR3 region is CASSSDRGRYEQYF. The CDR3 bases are TGTGCCAGCAGTTCGGACAGGGGGCGATACGAGCAGTACTTC.

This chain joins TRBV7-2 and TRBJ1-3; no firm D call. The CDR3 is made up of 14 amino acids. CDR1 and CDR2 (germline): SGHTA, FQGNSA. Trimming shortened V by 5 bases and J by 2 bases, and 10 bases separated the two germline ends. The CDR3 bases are TGTGCCAGCAGCCTACGTGGAGCTGGAAACACCATATATTTT. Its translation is CASSLRGAGNTIYF.

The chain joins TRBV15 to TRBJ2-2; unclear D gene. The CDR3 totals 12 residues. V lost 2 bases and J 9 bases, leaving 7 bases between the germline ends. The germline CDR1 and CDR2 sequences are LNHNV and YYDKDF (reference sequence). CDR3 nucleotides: TGTGCCACCAGCAGATCACAAAGGGAGCTGTTTTTT. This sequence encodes CATSRSQRELFF.

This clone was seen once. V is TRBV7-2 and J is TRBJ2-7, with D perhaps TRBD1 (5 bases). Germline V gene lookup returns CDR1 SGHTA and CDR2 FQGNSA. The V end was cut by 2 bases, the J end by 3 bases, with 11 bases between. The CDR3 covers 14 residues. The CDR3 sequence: CASSLTTAGYEQYF. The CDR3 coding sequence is TGTGCCAGCAGCTTAACGACAGCCGGCTACGAGCAGTACTTC.

The CDR3 here is CASSPTTGDASGQYF. Written as DNA, the CDR3 is TGTGCCAGCAGCCCTACGACAGGGGATGCTAGTGGGCAGTACTTC. The V call is TRBV7-8, the J call TRBJ2-7, with 8 bases fitting TRBD1. The CDR3 is 15 residues long. The germline V gene has CDR1 SGHVS and CDR2 FQNEAQ. The V and J ends lost 5 bases and 9 bases, in that order; junction bases with no gene match: 15.

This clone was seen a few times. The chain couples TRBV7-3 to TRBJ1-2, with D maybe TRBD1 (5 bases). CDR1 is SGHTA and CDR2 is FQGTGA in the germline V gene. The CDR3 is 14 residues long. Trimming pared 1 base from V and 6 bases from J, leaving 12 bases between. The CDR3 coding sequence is TGTGCCAGCAGCTTAAGGGGCGGGGACCATGGCTACACCTTC. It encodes CASSLRGGDHGYTF.

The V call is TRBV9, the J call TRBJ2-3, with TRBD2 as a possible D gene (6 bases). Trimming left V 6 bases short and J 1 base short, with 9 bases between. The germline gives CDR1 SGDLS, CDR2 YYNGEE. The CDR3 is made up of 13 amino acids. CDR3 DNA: TGTGCCAGCACTAGCGCCGGCACAGATACGCAGTATTTT. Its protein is CASTSAGTDTQYF.

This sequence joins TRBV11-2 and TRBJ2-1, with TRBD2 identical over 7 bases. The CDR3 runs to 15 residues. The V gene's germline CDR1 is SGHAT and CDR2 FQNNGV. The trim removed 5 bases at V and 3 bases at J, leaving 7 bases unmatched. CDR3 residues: CASSPGLEGYNEQFF. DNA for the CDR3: TGTGCCAGCAGCCCTGGACTAGAGGGCTACAATGAGCAGTTCTTC.

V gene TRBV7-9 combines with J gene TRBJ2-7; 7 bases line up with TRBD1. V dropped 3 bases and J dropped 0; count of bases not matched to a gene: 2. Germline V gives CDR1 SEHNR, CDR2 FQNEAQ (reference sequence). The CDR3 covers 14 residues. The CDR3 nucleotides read TGTGCCAGCAGCTTGGGACAGCTCTCCTACGAGCAGTACTTC. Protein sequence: CASSLGQLSYEQYF.

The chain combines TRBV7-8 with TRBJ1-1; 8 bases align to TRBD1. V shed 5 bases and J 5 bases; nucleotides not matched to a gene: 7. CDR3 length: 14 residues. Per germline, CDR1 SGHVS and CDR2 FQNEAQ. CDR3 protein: CASSPRTGSTEAFF. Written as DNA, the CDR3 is TGTGCCAGCAGCCCCCGGACAGGGAGTACTGAAGCTTTCTTT.

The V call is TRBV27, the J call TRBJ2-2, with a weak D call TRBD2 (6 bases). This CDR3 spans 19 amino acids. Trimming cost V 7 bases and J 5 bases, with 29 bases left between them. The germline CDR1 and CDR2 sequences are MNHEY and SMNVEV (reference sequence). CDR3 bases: TGTGCCAGCACTTACAGCTCCCGAGGAGGGATTACTAGAACCGGGGAGCTGTTTTTT. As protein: CASTYSSRGGITRTGELFF.

The CDR3 coding sequence is TGCGCCAGCAGCACAGGGGACAGTGGAAATCAGCCCCAGCATTTT. This encodes CASSTGDSGNQPQHF. V is TRBV5-1 and J is TRBJ1-5, with 7 bases lining up with TRBD1. Germline V gene sequence: CDR1 SGHRS, CDR2 YFSETQ. There are 15 residues in the CDR3. Trimming cost V 4 bases and J 4 bases; bases outside gene matches: 8.

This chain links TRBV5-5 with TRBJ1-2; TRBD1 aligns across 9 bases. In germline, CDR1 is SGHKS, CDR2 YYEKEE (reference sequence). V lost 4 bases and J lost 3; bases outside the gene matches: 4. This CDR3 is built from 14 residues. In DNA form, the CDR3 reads TGTGCCAGCAGCGTGACAGGGGGAGACTATGGCTACACCTTC. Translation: CASSVTGGDYGYTF. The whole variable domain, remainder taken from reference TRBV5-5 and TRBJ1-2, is DAGVTQSPTHLIKTRGQQVTLRCSPISGHKSVSWYQQVLGQGPQFIFQYYEKEERGRGNFPDRFSARQFPNYSSELNVNALLLGDSALYLCASSVTGGDYGYTFGSGTRLTVV.

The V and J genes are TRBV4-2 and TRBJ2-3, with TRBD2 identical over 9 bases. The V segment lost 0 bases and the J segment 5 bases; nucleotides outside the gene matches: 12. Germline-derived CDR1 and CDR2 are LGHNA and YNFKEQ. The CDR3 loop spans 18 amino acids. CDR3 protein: CASSQDLPAGGRGDTQYF. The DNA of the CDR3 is TGTGCCAGCAGCCAAGATTTGCCGGCGGGGGGGCGGGGAGATACGCAGTATTTT.

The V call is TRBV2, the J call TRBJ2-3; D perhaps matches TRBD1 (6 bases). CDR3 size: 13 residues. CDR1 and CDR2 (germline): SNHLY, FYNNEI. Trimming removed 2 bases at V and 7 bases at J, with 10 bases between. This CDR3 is CASSEQGPNTQYF. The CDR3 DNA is TGTGCCAGCAGTGAACAGGGGCCGAATACGCAGTATTTT.

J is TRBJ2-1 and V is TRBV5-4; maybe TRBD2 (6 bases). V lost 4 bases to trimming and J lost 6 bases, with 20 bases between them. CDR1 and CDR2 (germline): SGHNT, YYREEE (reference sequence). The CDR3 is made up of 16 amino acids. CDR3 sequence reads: CASSPGGVKVSNEQFF. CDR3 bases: TGTGCCAGCAGCCCGGGCGGGGTTAAGGTCTCCAATGAGCAGTTCTTC. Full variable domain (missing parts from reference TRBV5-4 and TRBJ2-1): ETGVTQSPTHLIKTRGQQVTLRCSSQSGHNTVSWYQQALGQGPQFIFQYYREEENGRGNFPPRFSGLQFPNYSSELNVNALELDDSALYLCASSPGGVKVSNEQFFGPGTRLTVL.

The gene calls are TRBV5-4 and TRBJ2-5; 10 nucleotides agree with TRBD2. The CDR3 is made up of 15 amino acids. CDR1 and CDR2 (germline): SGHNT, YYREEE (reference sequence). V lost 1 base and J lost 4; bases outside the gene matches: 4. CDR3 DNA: TGTGCCAGCAGCTTGATAGCGGGGGGCGGAGAGACCCAGTACTTC. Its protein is CASSLIAGGGETQYF.

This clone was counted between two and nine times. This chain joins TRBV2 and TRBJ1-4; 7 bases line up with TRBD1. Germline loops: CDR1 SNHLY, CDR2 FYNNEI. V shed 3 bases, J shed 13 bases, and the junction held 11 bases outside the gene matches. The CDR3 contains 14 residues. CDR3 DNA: TGTGCCAGCAGTGATCGGGGGACAGTCCAGGGACTGTTTTTT. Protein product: CASSDRGTVQGLFF. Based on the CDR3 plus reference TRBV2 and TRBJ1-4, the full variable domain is EPEVTQTPSHQVTQMGQEVILRCVPISNHLYFYWYRQILGQKVEFLVSFYNNEISEKSEIFDDQFSVERPDGSNFTLKIRSTKLEDSAMYFCASSDRGTVQGLFFGSGTQLSVL.

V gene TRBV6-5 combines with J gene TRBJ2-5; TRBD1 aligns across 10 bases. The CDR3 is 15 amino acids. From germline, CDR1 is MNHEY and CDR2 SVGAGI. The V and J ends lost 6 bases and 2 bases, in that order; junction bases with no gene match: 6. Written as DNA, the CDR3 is TGTGCCAGCAGGACAGGGGGCGCCGGGCAAGAGACCCAGTACTTC. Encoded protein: CASRTGGAGQETQYF.

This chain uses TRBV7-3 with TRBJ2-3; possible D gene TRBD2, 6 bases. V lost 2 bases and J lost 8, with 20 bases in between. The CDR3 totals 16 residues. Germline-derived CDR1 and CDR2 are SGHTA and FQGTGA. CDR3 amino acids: CASSLGAQAGYSTQYF. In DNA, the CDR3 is TGTGCCAGCAGCTTAGGGGCCCAGGCGGGGTATAGTACGCAGTATTTT.

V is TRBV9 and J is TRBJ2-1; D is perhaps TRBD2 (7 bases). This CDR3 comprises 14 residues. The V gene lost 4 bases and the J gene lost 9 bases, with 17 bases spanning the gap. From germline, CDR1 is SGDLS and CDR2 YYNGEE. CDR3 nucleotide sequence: TGTGCCAGCAGCTTCCAGGGGAGGGCCGGTGAGCAGTTCTTC. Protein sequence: CASSFQGRAGEQFF.

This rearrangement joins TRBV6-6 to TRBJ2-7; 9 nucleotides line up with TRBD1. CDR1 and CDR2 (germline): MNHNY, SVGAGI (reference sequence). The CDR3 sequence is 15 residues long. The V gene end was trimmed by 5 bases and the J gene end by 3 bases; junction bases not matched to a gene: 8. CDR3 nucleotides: TGTGCCAGCAGTACCGGGACAGGGAGGTTCTACGAGCAGTACTTC. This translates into CASSTGTGRFYEQYF.